Below, 4 T cell receptor beta chains from the same sample are listed, as sequenced in a study of cytomegalovirus exposure and HLA in healthy donors. The PCR contained 60 Vbeta and 13 Jbeta primers. Libraries were prepared by immunoSEQ multiplex PCR; TCRdb keeps only in-frame clonotypes and omits some of them. The sample records about 190,000 clones, around 88% being singletons. Sequences were obtained from PBMCs. These receptors originate from a woman in her 30s in good health and CMV-seronegative.

The chain is built from TRBV5-1 and TRBJ2-7; D not resolved. Trimming cost V 0 bases and J 6 bases, with 13 bases left between them. This CDR3 has 14 amino acids. Germline CDR1 SGHRS, CDR2 YFSETQ. The CDR3 DNA is TGCGCCAGCAGCTTGGAACCGGAGCTCTCCGAGCAGTACTTC. Residues: CASSLEPELSEQYF. Full variable domain (missing parts from reference TRBV5-1 and TRBJ2-7): KAGVTQTPRYLIKTRGQQVTLSCSPISGHRSVSWYQQTPGQGLQFLFEYFSETQRNKGNFPGRFSGRQFSNSRSEMNVSTLELGDSALYLCASSLEPELSEQYFGPGTRLTVT.

This clone was seen only once. This rearrangement joins TRBV5-1 to TRBJ2-3; no definite D call. This CDR3 has 14 residues. V lost 3 bases, J lost 2 bases, and 10 bases lay in between. Germline CDR1 reads SGHRS; CDR2 reads YFSETQ. CDR3 sequence: CASSSNYYTDTQYF. The DNA for the CDR3 is TGCGCCAGCAGCTCTAACTATTACACAGATACGCAGTATTTT.

The J gene is TRBJ2-1, the V gene TRBV6-5; D unclear. This CDR3 has 15 amino acids. V lost 6 bases, J lost 0 bases, and 12 bases lay in between. Germline V gives CDR1 MNHEY, CDR2 SVGAGI. For the CDR3, the DNA is TGTGCCAGCAGCCAGCGAACGAGCTCCTACAATGAGCAGTTCTTC. Protein: CASSQRTSSYNEQFF.

The chain recombines TRBV11-3 with TRBJ2-4; possibly TRBD1 for D (5 bases). V was trimmed by 1 base and J by 8 bases, leaving 15 bases between them. CDR3 length: 15 residues. Germline V lookup: CDR1 SGHNT, CDR2 YENEEA. CDR3 sequence: CASSLARVTRDIQYF. As DNA, the CDR3 is TGTGCCAGCAGCTTAGCCAGGGTGACTCGGGACATTCAGTACTTC.